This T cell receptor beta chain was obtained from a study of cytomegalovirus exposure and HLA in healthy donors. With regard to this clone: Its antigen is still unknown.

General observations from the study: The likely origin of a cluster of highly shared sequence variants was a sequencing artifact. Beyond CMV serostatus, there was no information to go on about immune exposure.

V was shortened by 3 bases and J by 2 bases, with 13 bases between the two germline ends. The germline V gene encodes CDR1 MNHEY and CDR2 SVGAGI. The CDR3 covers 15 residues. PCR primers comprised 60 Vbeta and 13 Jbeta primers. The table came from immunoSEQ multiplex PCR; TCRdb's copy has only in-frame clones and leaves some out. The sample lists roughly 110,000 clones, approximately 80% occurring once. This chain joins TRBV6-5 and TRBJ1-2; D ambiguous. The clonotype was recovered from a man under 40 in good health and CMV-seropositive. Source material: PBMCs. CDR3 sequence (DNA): TGTGCCAGCAGTTATGGGGAGAAGGGAAACTATGGCTACACCTTC. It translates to CASSYGEKGNYGYTF.